These T cell receptor beta chains were read from a single sample in a study of Ad26.COV2.S vaccination and SARS-CoV-2 variants. Method: immunoSEQ multiplex PCR; TCRdb's copy keeps in-frame clones and lacks some. The sample comprises 380,000 or so clones, roughly 90% of which are singletons, and 6.4% rests with the top ten. The sample was peripheral blood, taken in a trial of Ad26.COV2.S vaccine versus placebo. These receptors all stem from a person between 18 and 65 years old who received the Ad26.COV2.S COVID-19 vaccine or a placebo. The CDR3 runs from the conserved cysteine through the conserved F or W. Where a row states a size, it is once, few, many or the class of an expanded clone; other rows omit it.

cdr3_aa: CASSLHWQVNGYTF
v_call: TRBV7-9
clone_size: -
j_call: TRBJ1-2

cdr3_aa: CASGDPRQGDGYTF
v_call: TRBV6-1
clone_size: -
j_call: TRBJ1-2

cdr3_aa: CASSLIGRTGSDEQYF
v_call: TRBV5-1
clone_size: few
j_call: TRBJ2-7

cdr3_aa: CASSTTGTTNEKLFF
v_call: TRBV19
clone_size: -
j_call: TRBJ1-4

cdr3_aa: CASSPGDVRTEAFF
v_call: TRBV18
clone_size: -
j_call: TRBJ1-1

cdr3_aa: CASSQDIRLTNTGELFF
v_call: TRBV4-2
clone_size: -
j_call: TRBJ2-2

cdr3_aa: CASSVLAGGEDTGELFF
v_call: TRBV9
clone_size: few
j_call: TRBJ2-2

cdr3_aa: CASSPESRLGSPLHF
v_call: TRBV2
clone_size: -
j_call: TRBJ1-6

cdr3_aa: CASRPDSYAEAFF
v_call: TRBV7-3
clone_size: once
j_call: TRBJ1-1

cdr3_aa: CASSQEGSQGLRPQHF
v_call: TRBV4-1
clone_size: -
j_call: TRBJ1-5

cdr3_aa: CASSGEGADSPLHF
v_call: TRBV9
clone_size: -
j_call: TRBJ1-6

cdr3_aa: CASSRDRVVGGDGYTF
v_call: TRBV7-8
clone_size: once
j_call: TRBJ1-2

cdr3_aa: CASSTPGTGYEQFF
v_call: TRBV19
clone_size: -
j_call: TRBJ2-1

cdr3_aa: CASSYSTGSSGNTIYF
v_call: TRBV6-5
clone_size: -
j_call: TRBJ1-3